This entry is about one TCR beta chain. Its antigen is unknown. The data are from a study of CD8 T cells in ankylosing spondylitis. V shed 4 bases, J shed 6 bases, and the junction held 15 bases outside the gene matches. CDR1 and CDR2 from the germline V gene are DFQATT and SNEGSKA (reference sequence). The CDR3 contains 16 residues. Making use of molecular barcodes, quantitative 5'-RACE generated TCR beta libraries. One entry per CDR3 protein, called by TCRdb with MiXCR from the 5' RACE reads. The data contain 350,000 or so distinct CDR3 sequences, roughly 8% of them singletons. Whole-study results and caveats: A motif of under 10 highly homologous TCR beta variants was seen as apparently characteristic of ankylosing spondylitis blood.

The sequence was collected from a male donor with ankylosing spondylitis. The chain is built from TRBV20-1 and TRBJ2-3; 8 nucleotides agree with TRBD1. The sample taken for sequencing was blood, either unsorted or a sorted T cell fraction (not recorded which). Written as DNA, the CDR3 is TGCAGTGCTAAGGAGGGGGCAGGGGGCGTTTGGGATACGCAGTATTTT. This gives the protein CSAKEGAGGVWDTQYF.